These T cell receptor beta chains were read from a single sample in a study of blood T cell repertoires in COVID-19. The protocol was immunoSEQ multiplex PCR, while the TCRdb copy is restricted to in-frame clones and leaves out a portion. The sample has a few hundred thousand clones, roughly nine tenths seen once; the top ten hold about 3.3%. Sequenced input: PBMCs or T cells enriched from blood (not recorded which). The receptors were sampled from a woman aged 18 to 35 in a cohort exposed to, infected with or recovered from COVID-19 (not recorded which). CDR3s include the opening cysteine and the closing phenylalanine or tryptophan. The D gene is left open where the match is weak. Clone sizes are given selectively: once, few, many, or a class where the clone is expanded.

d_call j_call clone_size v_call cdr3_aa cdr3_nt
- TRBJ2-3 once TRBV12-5 CASGITDTQYF TGTGCTAGTGGCATCACAGATACGCAGTATTTT
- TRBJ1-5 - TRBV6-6 CASTPRQGRSQPQHF TGTGCCAGCACTCCGAGGCAGGGTCGAAGCCAGCCCCAGCATTTT
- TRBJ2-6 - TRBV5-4 CASSPPQAMTSGANVLTF TGTGCCAGCAGCCCCCCCCAGGCCATGACCTCTGGGGCCAACGTCCTGACTTTC
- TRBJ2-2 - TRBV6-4 CASSDADTGELFF TGTGCCAGCAGTGACGCAGACACCGGGGAGCTGTTTTTT
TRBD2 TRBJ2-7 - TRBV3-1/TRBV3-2 CASSLRTSGYYEQYF TGTGCCAGCAGCCTTAGGACTAGCGGGTACTACGAGCAGTACTTC
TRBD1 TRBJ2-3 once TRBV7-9 CASSQGTGSSTDTQYF TGTGCCAGCAGCCAAGGGACAGGTAGTAGCACAGATACGCAGTATTTT
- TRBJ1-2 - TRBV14 CASPSGGGGGYTF TGTGCCAGCCCTTCGGGTGGGGGAGGTGGCTACACCTTC
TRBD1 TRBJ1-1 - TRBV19 CASSRRGTGRRAFF TGTGCCAGTAGTCGCCGCGGGACAGGGAGGAGAGCTTTCTTT
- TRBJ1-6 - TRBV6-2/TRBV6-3 CASSSLLALHF TGTGCCAGCAGTTCCCTACTCGCCCTCCACTTT
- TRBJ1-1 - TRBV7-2 CASSFTVATEAFF TGTGCCAGCAGCTTTACAGTTGCCACTGAAGCTTTCTTT
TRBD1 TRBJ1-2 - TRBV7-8 CASSFAPGGEGYTF TGTGCCAGCAGCTTCGCCCCAGGGGGAGAGGGCTACACCTTC
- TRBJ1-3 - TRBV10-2 CASSAGWPSGNTIYF TGCGCCAGCAGCGCAGGGTGGCCCTCTGGAAACACCATATATTTT
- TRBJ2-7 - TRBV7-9 CASSLGDITYEQYF TGTGCCAGCAGCTTAGGGGACATCACCTACGAGCAGTACTTC
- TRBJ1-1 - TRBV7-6 CASSFSGAEAFF TGTGCCAGCAGCTTTTCAGGGGCGGAAGCTTTCTTT
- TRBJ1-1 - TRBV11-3 CASSPPQGSPMNTEAFF TGTGCCAGCAGCCCCCCCCAGGGAAGTCCTATGAACACTGAAGCTTTCTTT
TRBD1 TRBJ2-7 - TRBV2 CASSTGTASYEQYF TGTGCCAGCAGTACCGGGACAGCATCCTACGAGCAGTACTTC
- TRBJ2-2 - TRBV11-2 CASSLGYHRVSELFF TGTGCCAGCAGCTTAGGCTACCATAGAGTCTCGGAGCTGTTTTTT
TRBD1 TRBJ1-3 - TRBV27 CASSRDRQGAGNTIYF TGTGCCAGCAGCCGTGACCGACAGGGAGCTGGAAACACCATATATTTT
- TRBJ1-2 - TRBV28 CASSDYDMIYGYTF TGTGCCAGCAGTGACTATGACATGATCTATGGCTACACCTTC
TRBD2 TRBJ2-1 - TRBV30 CAWSWAGTSKNEQFF TGTGCCTGGAGTTGGGCCGGGACTAGTAAGAATGAGCAGTTCTTC
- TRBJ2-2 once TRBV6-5 CASRQENTGELFF TGTGCCAGCAGGCAGGAGAACACCGGGGAGCTGTTTTTT
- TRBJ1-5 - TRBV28 CASSLRGLSNQPQHF TGTGCCAGCAGTTTACGAGGGCTGAGCAATCAGCCCCAGCATTTT
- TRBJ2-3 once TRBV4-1 CASSQSGNIATDTQYF TGCGCCAGCAGCCAAAGTGGCAATATAGCAACAGATACGCAGTATTTT
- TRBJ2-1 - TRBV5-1 CASSSGPSNNEQFF TGCGCCAGCAGCTCCGGGCCTAGCAACAATGAGCAGTTCTTC
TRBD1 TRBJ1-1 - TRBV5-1 CASSIQGQGANTEAFF TGCGCCAGCAGCATTCAAGGACAGGGGGCGAACACTGAAGCTTTCTTT
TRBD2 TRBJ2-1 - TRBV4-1 CASSLAGPGGHEQFF TGCGCCAGCAGCCTAGCGGGACCCGGGGGCCATGAGCAGTTCTTC
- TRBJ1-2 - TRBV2 CASSEWERNYGYTF TGTGCCAGCAGTGAATGGGAGCGTAACTATGGCTACACCTTC
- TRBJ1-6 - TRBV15 CATRSGRIDSPLHF TGTGCCACCAGATCGGGGAGAATTGATTCACCCCTCCACTTT
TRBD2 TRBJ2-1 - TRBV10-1 CASSVSGNSYNEQFF TGCGCCAGCAGTGTAAGCGGGAACTCCTACAATGAGCAGTTCTTC
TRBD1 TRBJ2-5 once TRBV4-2 CASSLFPGQGKETQYF TGTGCCAGCAGCCTTTTTCCGGGACAGGGGAAAGAGACCCAGTACTTC
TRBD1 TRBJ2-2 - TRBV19 CASTSMGQSNTNTGELFF TGTGCCAGTACCTCCATGGGACAGTCAAATACGAACACCGGGGAGCTGTTTTTT
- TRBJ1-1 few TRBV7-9 CASSPGGPEAFF TGTGCCAGCAGCCCGGGGGGGCCTGAAGCTTTCTTT
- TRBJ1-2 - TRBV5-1 CASSLGDINYGYTF TGCGCCAGCAGCTTGGGGGACATTAACTATGGCTACACCTTC
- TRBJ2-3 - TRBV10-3 CATKTPPSDTQYF TGTGCCACCAAGACTCCACCATCGGATACGCAGTATTTT
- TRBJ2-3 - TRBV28 CASSTRQLDHTDTQYF TGTGCCAGCAGCACTCGACAGTTGGACCACACAGATACGCAGTATTTT
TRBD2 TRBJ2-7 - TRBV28 CASSAAGVSYEQYF TGTGCCAGCAGTGCGGCGGGGGTCTCCTACGAGCAGTACTTC
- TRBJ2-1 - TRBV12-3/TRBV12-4 CASRKTAYNEQFF TGTGCCAGCAGAAAGACAGCCTACAATGAGCAGTTCTTC
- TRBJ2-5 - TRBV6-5 CASSYANGEETQYF TGTGCCAGCAGTTACGCCAACGGGGAGGAGACCCAGTACTTC
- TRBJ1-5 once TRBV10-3 CAISPGGGSNQPQHF TGTGCCATCAGCCCGGGGGGGGGAAGCAATCAGCCCCAGCATTTT
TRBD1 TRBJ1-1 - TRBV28 CASSPDRGTEAFF TGTGCCAGCAGTCCGGACAGGGGCACTGAAGCTTTCTTT
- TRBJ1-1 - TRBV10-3 CAITATANTEAFF TGTGCCATCACTGCGACAGCGAACACTGAAGCTTTCTTT
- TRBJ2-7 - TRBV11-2 CASSSLAPHEQYF TGTGCCAGCAGCTCCCTAGCCCCCCACGAGCAGTACTTC
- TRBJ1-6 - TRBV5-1 CASRPPGGSYNSPLHF TGCGCCAGCAGGCCCCCCGGAGGCTCCTATAATTCACCCCTCCACTTT
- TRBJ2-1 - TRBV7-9 CASSLGYGEQFF TGTGCCAGCAGCTTAGGATACGGTGAGCAGTTCTTC
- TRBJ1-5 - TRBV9 CASSVDHYWGRDQPQHF TGTGCCAGCAGCGTAGACCATTACTGGGGGAGGGATCAGCCCCAGCATTTT
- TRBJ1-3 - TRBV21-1 CASSRYKQGAGNTIYF TGTGCCAGCAGCAGATACAAACAGGGGGCGGGAAACACCATATATTTT
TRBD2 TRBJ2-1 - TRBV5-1 CASSLVAGSYNEQFF TGCGCCAGCAGCTTAGTAGCGGGGTCTTACAATGAGCAGTTCTTC
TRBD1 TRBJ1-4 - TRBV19 CASSTLTGGDGEKLFF TGTGCCAGTAGTACCCTGACAGGGGGCGACGGTGAAAAACTGTTTTTT
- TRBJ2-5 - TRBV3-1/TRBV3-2 CASSFRETQYF TGTGCCAGCAGCTTCCGGGAGACCCAGTACTTC
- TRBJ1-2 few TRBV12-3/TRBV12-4 CASSQHGGDGYTF TGTGCCAGCAGCCAGCACGGGGGGGATGGCTACACCTTC
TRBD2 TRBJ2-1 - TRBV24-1 CAVERGNGNEQFF TGTGCCGTCGAGCGGGGAAACGGGAATGAGCAGTTCTTC
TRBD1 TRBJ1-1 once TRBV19 CASSADRGGTEAFF TGTGCCAGTAGTGCTGACAGGGGTGGAACTGAAGCTTTCTTT
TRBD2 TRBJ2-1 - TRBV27 CASSLMGFSGSKNGSYNEQFF TGTGCCAGCAGTTTAATGGGGTTTAGCGGGAGTAAAAACGGGTCCTACAATGAGCAGTTCTTC
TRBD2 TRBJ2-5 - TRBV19 CASSIDGLAPQETQYF TGTGCCAGTAGTATAGATGGACTAGCGCCTCAAGAGACCCAGTACTTC
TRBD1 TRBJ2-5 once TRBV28 CASGRIQGFKETQYF TGTGCCAGCGGTAGAATACAGGGGTTTAAAGAGACCCAGTACTTC
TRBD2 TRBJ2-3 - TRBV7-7 CASSSGSGADTQYF TGTGCTAGCAGTTCCGGGAGCGGGGCAGATACGCAGTATTTT
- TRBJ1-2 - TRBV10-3 CAISPRDSNYGYTF TGTGCCATCAGCCCCCGGGACTCTAACTATGGCTACACCTTC
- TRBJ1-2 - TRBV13 CASSPRTATDYGYTF TGTGCCAGCAGCCCTCGGACAGCTACTGACTATGGCTACACCTTC
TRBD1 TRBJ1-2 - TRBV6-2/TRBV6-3 CASSSLTGVAGILYGYTF TGTGCCAGCAGTTCGTTGACAGGGGTCGCGGGAATCCTCTATGGCTACACCTTC
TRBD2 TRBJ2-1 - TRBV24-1 CATRRAGGYNDEQFF TGTGCCACCAGGCGAGCGGGAGGATATAACGATGAGCAGTTCTTC